This T cell receptor (beta chain) was sequenced during a study of Ad26.COV2.S vaccination and SARS-CoV-2 variants. The wider study: The Ad26.COV2.S arm of the COV1001 trial was where the donor was placed. The study gave Ad26.COV2.S intramuscularly, once or twice 56 days apart.

Study results and limitations: Participants given vaccine showed non-spike TCR breadth similar to that of placebo recipients.

Germline lookup yields CDR1 LNHDA and CDR2 SQIVND (reference sequence). The CDR3 is 16 amino acids. V shed 8 bases, J shed 7 bases, and the junction held 9 bases outside the gene matches. Treatment: over 15 received Ad26.COV2.S at low or high dose, single or two shots; about 5 received placebo; per-sample allocation not given. Vaccine and placebo recipients were sampled on day 63 after the first injection. An Ad26 vector that expressed Wuhan-strain SARS-CoV-2 spike constituted the vaccine. On this clone: Its antigen is currently unknown.

Libraries were prepared by immunoSEQ multiplex PCR; TCRdb keeps only in-frame clonotypes and omits some of them. In the table there are fewer than 400,000 clones, about 88% of which are singletons. The specimen comprised peripheral blood, sampled in a trial of Ad26.COV2.S vaccine versus placebo. This receptor was identified in a person between 18 and 65 years old who received the Ad26.COV2.S COVID-19 vaccine or a placebo. The chain has TRBV19 and TRBJ2-2; 14 positions agree with TRBD2. The CDR3 nucleotides are TGTGCCAGTTCCGGGACTAGCGGGAGAGTGGACGGGGAGCTGTTTTTT. Its translation is CASSGTSGRVDGELFF.